The text below deals with one T cell receptor beta chain. The antigen is undetermined. The PCR had 60 Vbeta and 13 Jbeta primers. Sequenced by immunoSEQ multiplex PCR; TCRdb stores in-frame clones only, minus some. The sample holds 150,000 to 200,000 clones; roughly four fifths are singletons and the top ten take 4.8%. The sample comes from a study of cytomegalovirus exposure and HLA in healthy donors. Overall study findings and caveats: Several top significant clusters appeared, in a later analysis, to be linked to common viral pathogens. For cytomegalovirus status, the classifier reportedly gave diagnoses with high specificity and sensitivity.

The CDR3 covers 15 residues. Trimming took 1 base from V and 2 from J, leaving 12 bases between them. CDR1 and CDR2 from the germline V gene are LNHDA and SQIVND (reference sequence). Sequencing input: PBMCs. The TCR comes from a man aged 18 to 29 in good health and CMV-seronegative. The rearrangement links TRBV19 to TRBJ2-7; D ambiguous. The CDR3 DNA sequence: TGTGCCAGTAGTATAGCCGCAGGTACTCCCTACGAGCAGTACTTC. This translates into CASSIAAGTPYEQYF.